This T cell receptor beta chain was recovered during a study of cytomegalovirus exposure and HLA in healthy donors (dated by TCRdb to about 2017). Background for the entire study: According to an earlier analysis of around 600 of the donors, roughly 180 million T cells yielded roughly 100 million unique TCR beta sequences and around 280 Gb of sequence data. About 330 gigabases of sequencing data and tens of millions of unique TCR sequences made up an early release that covered 500 to 650 HLA-typed donors. Among the 398 genotyped donors, under 90% belonged to the genetic ancestry cluster associated with self-reported Caucasian donors. The study aimed to test whether cataloging public T cell receptors could reveal signatures of past pathogen exposure. The study profiled the T cell repertoires of under 850 subjects by immunosequencing and related them to cytomegalovirus serostatus. Along with the roughly 670-subject first cohort, a separate validation cohort of around 120 different subjects was used. To predict cytomegalovirus infection status, the study combined high-throughput TCR immunosequencing, statistical association of individual TCRs with disease status, and machine learning. In a later analysis, previously published TCR beta repertoires from 600 to 850 donors were re-analyzed and high-resolution HLA genotyping was added so that TCR occurrence patterns could be studied. Rather than using new phenotypic data, the later analysis identified candidate immune exposures from TCR beta sequences and from how often those sequences occurred across donors. An earlier analysis of about 620 of the donors applied high-throughput TCR beta sequencing to assess whether each TCR beta V gene segment acted as functional or pseudogenic. Alongside the repertoire data, information on donor age, sex, ethnicity and CMV serostatus was compiled. In a later genetic analysis, genome-wide SNP genotypes for about 60% of the 666 donors were used, and that subset was treated as a discovery cohort. Every repertoire in the discovery cohort had been generated on one and the same sequencing platform. HLA typing included class I and class II loci at four-digit resolution. The number of typed donors differed by locus: about 620-630 for A, B, C, DRB1 and DQB1; roughly 510 for DQA1; 606 for DPA1; and about 450 for DPB1. Because of strong linkage in the cohort, four or five DR-DQ haplotypes were treated as single units for association and clustering. Among about 390 genotyped donors of the cohort, an average of about 240,000 unique TCR beta nucleotide sequences were sequenced per donor, around a sixth of them non-productive.

Notes on this clone: No antigen is known for it. Per-base quality was not reported, and no clone a single base away is much larger than it.

Based on the germline V gene (reference sequence), the CDR1 and CDR2 sequences are LNHNV and YYDKDF. V and J are trimmed by 3 bases and 7 bases, and the gene matches miss 8 bases of the junction. The CDR3, cysteine through phenylalanine, is 16 amino acids long. Of the read, only the CDR3 DNA is kept; its 48 bases are in frame from base 1. The library was made by the immunoSEQ multiplex PCR assay. A mixture of 60 forward primers for TCR Vbeta segments and 13 reverse primers for TCR Jbeta segments was used in the multiplex PCR. A multiplex PCR assay on genomic DNA amplified the CDR3 region of rearranged TCR beta genes. The Illumina HiSeq System was used to sequence the amplified TCR beta libraries as 87-base-pair reads. The original methods were these. In a later analysis, some 80 million unique TCR beta chains were counted across the approximately 620 repertoires, and around 10 million of these chains were shared by at least two donors. Raw reads were error-corrected and collapsed into unique sequences with a nearest-neighbor algorithm that merged closely related sequences to remove PCR and sequencing errors. V, D and J gene segments were assigned by aligning CDR3 sequences to IMGT reference sequences. For a sequence to be retained, at least a six-nucleotide match to both a V gene segment and a J gene segment was required. Rearrangements were classified as productive when the CDR3 lacked stop codons and remained in frame with V and J, and all other rearrangements were classified as non-productive. CDR3 was defined by IMGT convention, running from the second conserved V-encoded cysteine to the conserved J-encoded phenylalanine. In an earlier analysis of roughly 610 of the donors, sequences lacking an unambiguous match to a single V gene segment were excluded. In an earlier analysis of approximately 590 of the donors, a V segment was called functional when productive rearrangements were above 56.7%, and segregating when the standard deviation between donors exceeded 5%. A statistical classification framework was built for diagnosing cytomegalovirus status from the catalog of TCR beta chain sequences. In a later analysis, V and J genes were assigned by comparing TCR nucleotide sequences against IMGT/GENE-DB human TR gene sequences. The TCRdist pipeline was used in a later analysis to assign CDR3 sequences and most-parsimonious VDJ recombination scenarios. In a later analysis, each TCR beta chain was defined by its CDR3 amino acid sequence together with its V-gene family, and reads without a unique V-gene family were excluded. As a way to deal with suspected cross-contamination and a sequencing artifact, a later analysis dropped hundreds of nucleotide sequences that were highly shared and had low generation probability. For each public chain, a later analysis derived a clonal expansion index from normalized ranks of inferred template counts within each repertoire. In a later analysis, generation probabilities were computed using a VDJ recombination model fitted to out-of-frame rearrangements, and the results were checked against IGoR. In a later analysis, TCR-TCR, TCR-HLA and TCR-CMV co-occurrence was scored with hypergeometric tests, and a repertoire-size bias correction was applied to TCR pairs. A later analysis estimated false discovery rates by permuting HLA or CMV assignments 20 times. In a later analysis, co-occurring TCRs were grouped with DBSCAN, and TCRdist sequence similarity was added when clustering was performed within HLA-allele-positive subsets. Co-occurrence clustering excluded repertoires with fewer than 30,000 or more than 120,000 public chains, plus five with anomalous nucleotide sharing. TCRdb retrieved this table from immuneACCESS and kept in-frame rearrangements only. Not all clones are present; in checked studies, unresolved V genes account for under half, and no reason is known for the remainder. V, J and clone size derive from that table, while D and trimming were established from the DNA sequence. In all, the sample holds some 120,000 clones, and around four fifths of those were seen once. The ten most abundant clones make up about 1.7% of the sample.

Results the study describes overall, beyond this receptor: Some IMGT-functional V segments, including TRBV6-2 and TRBV6-3, could not be distinguished by the 87-base-pair reads and were therefore excluded. In a later analysis, HLA-associated TCR beta chains were found to be more clonally expanded and to have lower generation probabilities than equally common non-associated chains. A further reported finding was that TCR beta sequences accurately predicted the HLA-A and HLA-B alleles for most subjects in the first cohort. Because some donors lacked HLA typing at each locus, the association tests relied only on the typed subset. The presence/absence analyses assumed that sequencing depth was roughly uniform across donors, and that assumption may not be true. A later genetic analysis reported fewer N-insertions in productive TCRs among donors in an Asian-associated ancestry cluster than the roughly 720-donor mean. In vitro tests confirmed that a few of the cytomegalovirus-associated TCR beta chains recognize cytomegalovirus antigens. CMV serostatus was the only immune exposure information available for the cohort. In both the original and validation cohorts, the classifier was reported to diagnose cytomegalovirus status with high specificity and sensitivity. Linkage disequilibrium might explain the correlated functional status among segregating V segments, but an unknown experimental factor could not be excluded. Several of the top co-occurrence clusters appeared to be linked to parvovirus B19, influenza, CMV and Epstein-Barr virus, according to a later analysis. It was suggested by the authors that the approach could potentially be generalized to other disease states and immunological phenotypes. A later analysis found that most CMV-associated TCR beta chains appeared HLA-restricted, with HLA associations seemingly driven largely by CMV exposure. In the study, approximately 150 TCR beta chains were listed as associated with cytomegalovirus. A later analysis found that TCR association rates varied across HLA loci, with DRB1 alleles showing the most associated TCRs and HLA-C alleles the fewest. Because counts were too low, under 20 rarely observed V segments, including chromosome 9 orphons, were left out of the earlier analysis of a few hundred of the donors. Strong co-occurrence of HLA alleles, especially DR and DQ, made assigning TCR associations to individual alleles difficult. This cohort had only TCR beta chains sequenced, and the lack of alpha or paired-chain data limited which features could be detected. A group of highly shared sequence variants was considered likely to be a technical artifact of the sequencing pipeline. Specific HLA alleles were associated with 15,000 to 20,000 TCR beta sequences at a false discovery rate of 0.05 in a later analysis. Broadly in line with IMGT annotations, most TCR beta V segments showed up in productive rearrangements about 87% or about 30% of the time in an earlier analysis of 587 of the donors. Most TCR sequences were observed very rarely across donors, whereas some public TCRs were present in many individuals. An association between a missense DCLRE1C variant and V-gene and J-gene trimming of TCR beta chains was found in a later genetic analysis and replicated in an independent cohort.

In total, 666 healthy bone marrow donors made up the cohort. At the time of sampling, every cohort member was nominally healthy, though immune exposures that went unrecorded were likely present. The donor tested CMV seronegative, placing the donor among the roughly 350 seronegative members of the cohort. Every donor gave a peripheral blood sample, and the peripheral blood mononuclear cells from that sample were used for TCR beta sequencing. The Qiagen DNeasy Blood Extraction Kit was used to extract genomic DNA from the blood cell samples. The chain was built from TRBV15 and TRBJ1-6, with 8 junctional bases fitting TRBD1. This receptor was taken from a man between 35 and 55 years old in good health and CMV-seronegative. The material sequenced was PBMCs. The sequenced DNA: TGTGCCACCAGCAGGAGAGCCGGGACAGGAAATTCACCCCTCCACTTT. It translates to CATSRRAGTGNSPLHF.